Detailed here is one T cell receptor (beta chain). Its antigen is undetermined. This entry belongs to a study of CD8 T cells in Susac syndrome. Overall study findings and caveats: As the study acknowledged, the number of individuals in its TCR sequencing and HLA analysis was relatively small.

The RNA, roughly 0.45 to 1 ug, was put through reverse transcription using random hexamers. TCRdb processed the immunoSEQ multiplex PCR reads anew with MiXCR; each CDR3 protein has one entry. The table includes about 250,000 distinct CDR3 sequences, about 94% detected once. Bulk CD8+ and CD4+ cells came from magnetic negative isolation; CD8+ TEMRA by FACS. The TCR originated in a human donor with multiple sclerosis. Sequencing used CD4+ T cells from PBMCs.

The CDR3 DNA reads TGTGCCAGCAGTTCTCCCGGGACAGGGCCCGAGACCCAGTACTTC. Amino acid sequence: CASSSPGTGPETQYF. V gene TRBV28 combines with J gene TRBJ2-5; TRBD1 agrees at 9 bases. Trimming cost V 4 bases and J 5 bases; bases outside gene matches: 8. The germline CDR1 and CDR2 sequences are MDHEN and SYDVKM. CDR3 length: 15 amino acids. Filled out from reference TRBV28 and TRBJ2-5, the complete variable domain reads DVKVTQSSRYLVKRTGEKVFLECVQDMDHENMFWYRQDPGLGLRLIYFSYDVKMKEKGDIPEGYSVSREKKERFSLILESASTNQTSMYLCASSSPGTGPETQYFGPGTRLLVL.